Reported below is one TCR beta chain. The sample belongs to a study of blood T cell repertoires in COVID-19. For the study at large: Donors in the United States, Italy and Spain gave samples during acute or convalescent COVID-19. T cells, B-cell-depleted T cells, or PBMCs provided the cDNA or gDNA that served as material.

Germline CDR1 reads ENHRY; CDR2 reads SYGVKD. This CDR3 has 15 amino acids. After removal of 11 bases from V and 2 bases from J, the junction contained 14 bases not matched to a gene. Sequenced by immunoSEQ multiplex PCR; TCRdb stores in-frame clones only, minus some. The repertoire holds 200,000 or so clones, with roughly four fifths as singletons. Sample: peripheral blood. The receptor was derived from a woman in her forties with acute or convalescent COVID-19. The chain links TRBV10-3 to TRBJ2-5; 7 positions agree with TRBD2. The CDR3 bases are TGTGCCGCCCAAGGGGCCAGCGGGGATCAAGAGACCCAGTACTTC. As protein: CAAQGASGDQETQYF.